The 28 T cell receptor beta chains in this list originate from one sample, sequenced in a study of human T cells and chemical hapten exposure. Regarding time point: patch test 2, 6 weeks after DPC sensitization. The treatment here: therapeutic diphenylcyclopropenone sensitization with weekly scalp DPC. TCRdb re-called the RACE reads through MiXCR, storing one row per CDR3 protein. The sample has 80,000 to 95,000 distinct CDR3 sequences, 9.5% to 11% seen once. The sample here was whole blood, taken in connection with sensitization to the hapten diphenylcyclopropenone (DPC). The source is a middle-aged man with alopecia areata. Some clones in this sample may be carry-over from other donors' samples.

This rearrangement joins TRBV6-2 or TRBV6-3 to TRBJ1-1, with TRBD1 matching over 8 bases. Per the germline V gene, CDR1 is MNHEY and CDR2 is SVGEGT. The CDR3 covers 16 residues. V dropped 0 bases and J dropped 3; count of bases not matched to a gene: 6. CDR3 sequence: CASSYSDRGRDTEAFF. The CDR3 DNA follows: TGTGCCAGCAGTTACTCCGACAGGGGAAGGGACACTGAAGCTTTCTTT.

This clonotype was recorded a few times. The V call is TRBV24-1, the J call TRBJ2-1; TRBD2 aligns across 13 bases. This CDR3 spans 15 amino acids. V was pared by 9 bases and J by 8 bases, with 9 bases of the junction left unmatched. Per the germline V gene, CDR1 is KGHDR and CDR2 is SFDVKD. CDR3 coding DNA: TGTGCCACCGGAGGAACTAGCGGGAGGGGTTATGAGCAGTTCTTC. Its translation is CATGGTSGRGYEQFF.

This clonotype was picked up a small number of times. V usage is TRBV13 and J usage is TRBJ2-3, with D perhaps matching TRBD2 (5 bases). With 10 bases removed from V and 3 bases from J, the gap between germline ends came to 20 bases. The CDR3 runs 15 residues. Germline assignment: CDR1 PRHDT and CDR2 FYEKMQ (reference sequence). The CDR3 DNA follows: TGTGCCACAAACGTGGGGAGATCAAGTACAGATACGCAGTATTTT. Protein product: CATNVGRSSTDTQYF.

The chain combines TRBV9 with TRBJ2-7; D may be TRBD1 (6 bases). V was pared by 0 bases and J by 2 bases, with 12 bases between. The CDR3 totals 15 residues. CDR1 is SGDLS and CDR2 is YYNGEE in the germline V gene. Here the CDR3 reads CASSVAGAGTYEQYF. The CDR3 coding sequence is TGTGCCAGCAGCGTAGCAGGGGCAGGGACCTACGAGCAGTACTTC.

This clonotype has more than one count but fewer than ten. V is TRBV2 and J is TRBJ1-1; maybe TRBD1 (5 bases). CDR1 SNHLY and CDR2 FYNNEI come from the germline V gene. V dropped 2 bases and J dropped 1 base, with 14 bases sitting between them. This CDR3 is built from 16 residues. In DNA, the CDR3 is TGTGCCAGCAGTGAACTGGGCAGGGCCTCGAACACTGAAGCTTTCTTT. It translates to CASSELGRASNTEAFF.

This clonotype was recorded a few times. This chain joins TRBV21-1 and TRBJ2-3; no check of the table's D call, TRBD2, against the DNA was made. TRBV21-1 is flagged as a pseudogene. The CDR3 extends over 16 amino acids. The CDR3 loop reads CASSTFGLAGGDTQYF. The CDR3 DNA reads as TGTGCCAGCAGCACTTTTGGACTAGCGGGAGGGGATACGCAGTATTTT.

A few counts support this clonotype. The rearrangement uses TRBV7-2 and TRBJ2-3; unclear D gene. CDR3 length equals 14 residues. Trimming stripped 5 bases from V and 5 bases from J, with 14 bases between. Germline V lookup: CDR1 SGHTA, CDR2 FQGNSA. The CDR3 loop reads CASSPAARGDTQYF. The CDR3, as DNA: TGTGCCAGCAGCCCCGCCGCGCGTGGAGATACGCAGTATTTT. The whole variable domain, filled in from reference TRBV7-2 and TRBJ2-3, reads GAGVSQSPSNKVTEKGKDVELRCDPISGHTALYWYRQSLGQGLEFLIYFQGNSAPDKSGLPSDRFSAERTGGSVSTLTIQRTQQEDSAVYLCASSPAARGDTQYFGPGTRLTVL.

This clonotype counts as medium-sized (0.01 to 0.1%). V is TRBV4-2 and J is TRBJ2-4, with no clear D. The ends were cut back, 1 base at V and 3 bases at J, with 10 bases in the middle. The CDR3 runs 15 residues. Germline V gene data show CDR1 as LGHNA and CDR2 as YNFKEQ. CDR3 sequence reads: CASSQVRQVKNIQYF. The CDR3 bases are TGTGCCAGCAGCCAAGTTCGGCAGGTCAAAAACATTCAGTACTTC.

This clonotype was seen at least ten times. V and J are TRBV28 and TRBJ1-1, with a tentative D call TRBD1 (5 bases). V dropped 2 bases and J dropped 1 base, with 8 bases sitting between them. The length of the CDR3 is 14 residues. Germline CDR1 reads MDHEN; CDR2 reads SYDVKM. The CDR3: CASSLPGQNTEAFF. DNA of the CDR3: TGTGCCAGCAGTTTACCCGGACAGAACACTGAAGCTTTCTTT.

The chain links TRBV6-1 to TRBJ1-2; no definite D call. This CDR3 is built from 14 residues. V was trimmed by 0 bases and J by 7 bases, leaving 12 bases between them. The V gene's germline CDR1 is MNHNS and CDR2 SASEGT. This CDR3 is CASSEALARVGYTF. The CDR3 coding sequence is TGTGCCAGCAGTGAAGCGTTGGCTAGAGTTGGCTACACCTTC.

The V call is TRBV12-3 or TRBV12-4, the J call TRBJ2-5; D tentatively fits TRBD1 or TRBD2 (5 bases each). V was shortened by 7 bases and J by 5 bases, with 14 bases between the two germline ends. CDR3 length equals 13 residues. The CDR3 loop reads CASTRGAAETQYF. CDR3 coding DNA: TGTGCCAGCACCCGAGGGGCCGCGGAGACCCAGTACTTC.

This clonotype appeared many times. J is TRBJ1-3 and V is TRBV6-6; D may be TRBD1 (5 bases). The CDR3 totals 16 residues. Germline assignment: CDR1 MNHNY and CDR2 SVGAGI (reference sequence). Deletions cut 5 bases from V and 0 bases from J, with 14 bases between. The CDR3, as DNA: TGTGCCAGCAGTCGGCCCCAGGGAGACTCTGGAAACACCATATATTTT. As protein: CASSRPQGDSGNTIYF.

V is TRBV3-1 and J is TRBJ2-3, with 7 bases identical to TRBD2. CDR1 and CDR2 (germline): LGHDT, YNNKEL (reference sequence). The CDR3 has 16 amino acids. Trimming cost V 1 base and J 2 bases; bases outside gene matches: 6. CDR3 protein: CASSQVRDYYTDTQYF. Here the CDR3 DNA reads TGTGCCAGCAGCCAAGTTCGGGACTACTACACAGATACGCAGTATTTT.

The sample holds a few counts of this clonotype. The V call is TRBV6-5, the J call TRBJ2-7, with D perhaps TRBD2 (5 bases). CDR1 is MNHEY, CDR2 SVGAGI, per germline. The CDR3 consists of 15 residues. Between the trimmed V and J ends, which lost 2 bases and 4 bases, there was a span of 15 bases. In DNA form, the CDR3 reads TGTGCCAGCAGTTACGACCCGTCAACTAGATACGAGCAGTACTTC. It translates to CASSYDPSTRYEQYF.

The chain combines TRBV24-1 with TRBJ2-7; 10 bases agree with TRBD2. Germline CDR1 and CDR2: KGHDR and SFDVKD. The CDR3 runs 15 residues. With V trimmed by 5 bases and J by 2 bases, 5 bases remained unmatched. The CDR3 reads CATSAVSGRTYEQYF. Here the CDR3 DNA reads TGTGCCACCAGTGCTGTTAGCGGGAGGACCTACGAGCAGTACTTC.

This clonotype was counted a few times. The genes are TRBV29-1 and TRBJ2-3; 9 nucleotides match TRBD1. Germline V gene sequence: CDR1 SQVTM, CDR2 ANQGSEA. The V segment lost 5 bases and the J segment 1 base; nucleotides outside the gene matches: 4. This CDR3 has 14 amino acids. The DNA for the CDR3 is TGCAGCGTTCCGGACAGGGGAGGCACAGATACGCAGTATTTT. As protein: CSVPDRGGTDTQYF.

This clonotype showed up just a few times. This sequence joins TRBV20-1 and TRBJ2-2; maybe TRBD2 (5 bases). V gave up 7 bases and J gave up 2 bases, with 20 bases separating them. There are 16 residues in the CDR3. Germline lookup yields CDR1 DFQATT and CDR2 SNEGSKA (reference sequence). The CDR3 sequence: CSVPRAGRINTGELFF. The CDR3 DNA sequence: TGCAGTGTTCCGAGGGCAGGCCGAATAAACACCGGGGAGCTGTTTTTT.

The chain links TRBV20-1 to TRBJ2-1, with 11 bases identical to TRBD2. The V gene's germline CDR1 is DFQATT and CDR2 SNEGSKA (reference sequence). With V trimmed by 5 bases and J by 6 bases, 6 bases remained unmatched. This CDR3 contains 14 residues. Here the CDR3 DNA reads TGCAGTGCTGCTAGCGGGAGGATTGGCAATGAGCAGTTCTTC. It encodes CSAASGRIGNEQFF.

V gene TRBV30 combines with J gene TRBJ2-3; 7 nucleotides line up with TRBD2. The junction had 11 bases not matched to a gene; V was cut back by 2 bases and J by 0 bases. The CDR3 has 17 amino acids. Per the germline V gene, CDR1 is GTSNPN and CDR2 is SVGIG (reference sequence). The CDR3 DNA reads TGTGCCTGGAGTCTAGGGATGGATAGCGGGAGCACAGATACGCAGTATTTT. It is translated as CAWSLGMDSGSTDTQYF.

This clonotype was detected only a few times. The V gene is TRBV6-2 or TRBV6-3, the J gene TRBJ2-3, with 10 bases lining up with TRBD2. The CDR3 is 17 residues long. Germline CDR1 is MNHEY and CDR2 is SVGEGT. The V and J ends lost 4 bases and 6 bases, in that order; junction bases with no gene match: 13. CDR3 residues: CASSSLLAGPLMDTQYF. The CDR3 DNA reads as TGTGCCAGCAGTTCCCTACTAGCGGGACCCTTAATGGATACGCAGTATTTT.

The chain carries TRBV5-1 and TRBJ2-4; 12 nucleotides line up with TRBD2. CDR1 and CDR2 from the germline V gene are SGHRS and YFSETQ. The CDR3 consists of 21 residues. Trimming at V came to 0 bases and at J to 1 base, leaving 14 bases not matched to a gene. As DNA, the CDR3 is TGCGCCAGCAGCTTGGCGGGCCTAATCCTAGCGGGAGGGCCGGCCAAAAACATTCAGTACTTC. Translation: CASSLAGLILAGGPAKNIQYF.

This clonotype has just a few counts. CDR3 DNA sequence: TGCGCCAGCAGCGGGGGACCCAGCACAGATACGCAGTATTTT. Translating it yields CASSGGPSTDTQYF. V usage is TRBV5-1 and J usage is TRBJ2-3, with D possibly being TRBD1 or TRBD2 (5 bases each). Germline CDR1 is SGHRS and CDR2 is YFSETQ. The CDR3 runs 14 residues. Trimming left V 4 bases short and J 0 bases short, with 9 bases between.

This clonotype showed up just a few times. The chain combines TRBV6-2 or TRBV6-3 with TRBJ2-5; the match to TRBD2 covers 9 bases. The ends lost 5 bases at V and 0 bases at J; junction bases unmatched: 10. Germline V gene data show CDR1 as MNHEY and CDR2 as SVGEGT. The CDR3 consists of 17 residues. The DNA for the CDR3 is TGTGCCAGCAGTCCTTTCACTAGCGGGCATCACCAAGAGACCCAGTACTTC. Encoded protein: CASSPFTSGHHQETQYF.

The gene calls are TRBV6-1 and TRBJ2-7; D might be TRBD1 (5 bases). The CDR3 spans 16 residues. Per the germline V gene, CDR1 is MNHNS and CDR2 is SASEGT. The germline V and J ends were trimmed by 3 bases and 3 bases, with 18 bases remaining between them. The CDR3 DNA is TGTGCCAGCAGTGAGCTTTCGGCAGGGAAGAACTACGAGCAGTACTTC. This encodes CASSELSAGKNYEQYF.

This clonotype was counted between two and nine times. The CDR3 DNA sequence: TGTGCCAGCAGTGAAGGCTTGGGGGGATCTAACTATGGCTACACCTTC. Residues: CASSEGLGGSNYGYTF. The V gene is TRBV6-1, the J gene TRBJ1-2, with TRBD1 as a possible D gene (5 bases). The CDR3 is 16 amino acids. Trimming took off 1 base at V and 0 bases at J, with 12 bases between the two ends. Looked up from germline, CDR1 is MNHNS and CDR2 is SASEGT.

This clonotype was found a few times. The V and J genes are TRBV9 and TRBJ1-2, with a tentative D call TRBD1 (5 bases). Per germline, CDR1 SGDLS and CDR2 YYNGEE. V was trimmed by 5 bases and J by 2 bases, leaving 13 bases between them. This CDR3 comprises 14 residues. CDR3 region: CASSEQQENYGYTF. The CDR3, as DNA: TGTGCCAGCAGTGAACAACAGGAAAACTATGGCTACACCTTC.

This clonotype is medium-sized in the sample. The genes are TRBV10-2 and TRBJ1-4; 9 nucleotides align to TRBD1. J lost 4 bases, V lost 6 bases, and 6 bases had no gene match. Germline loops: CDR1 WSHSY, CDR2 SAAADI. The CDR3 length is 15 residues. CDR3 protein: CASRIGTGLNEKLFF. The CDR3 nucleotides are TGCGCCAGCAGGATCGGGACAGGGCTTAATGAAAAACTGTTTTTT.

At least ten counts were recorded for this clonotype. The J gene is TRBJ2-7, the V gene TRBV20-1; the D gene is possibly TRBD2 (5 bases). Germline V gives CDR1 DFQATT, CDR2 SNEGSKA (reference sequence). Deletions cut 5 bases from V and 4 bases from J, with 18 bases between. The CDR3 consists of 14 residues. CDR3 DNA: TGCAGTGCTGCCCGAACGGGGTTAACGTACGAGCAGTACTTC. It is translated as CSAARTGLTYEQYF.